A single sample gave rise to the 6 T cell receptor beta chains below, sequenced in a study of control samples from healthy donors and cancer patients (dated by TCRdb to between 2020 and 2021). The library was prepared using the immunoSEQ multiplex PCR assay. The table comes from immuneACCESS by way of TCRdb, which keeps in-frame sequences with V and J called. Part of the clones is missing from these tables; in studies checked, under half for an unresolved V gene and the rest for unknown reasons. This sample has about 99,000 clones in its table, and roughly 90% of those were observed once. 19% of the sample is taken by the ten largest. The specimen sequenced was PBMCs. These receptors were obtained from a man in his 60s with lung cancer.

The V gene is TRBV20-1, the J gene TRBJ1-1, with 8 nucleotides matching TRBD1. Germline V gene data show CDR1 as DFQATT and CDR2 as SNEGSKA (reference sequence). The CDR3 is 13 amino acids. V trimming: 6 bases; J trimming: 3 bases; junction bases outside the gene matches: 6. CDR3 in amino acids: CSASTGGDTEAFF. CDR3 in DNA: TGCAGTGCAAGTACAGGGGGAGACACTGAAGCTTTCTTT.

The chain couples TRBV2 to TRBJ1-6; 10 nucleotides align to TRBD1. V trimming: 5 bases; J trimming: 6 bases; junction bases outside the gene matches: 1. The CDR3 covers 14 residues. Germline lookup yields CDR1 SNHLY and CDR2 FYNNEI. CDR3 protein: CASSWDRGNSPLHF. Written as DNA, the CDR3 is TGTGCCAGCAGTTGGGACAGGGGTAATTCACCCCTCCACTTT.

This rearrangement joins TRBV24-1 to TRBJ2-2, with TRBD1 matching over 8 bases. The CDR3 consists of 16 residues. CDR1 and CDR2 from the germline V gene are KGHDR and SFDVKD. After removal of 3 bases from V and 2 bases from J, the junction contained 4 bases not matched to a gene. CDR3: CATSDPGQGNTGELFF. CDR3 bases: TGTGCCACCAGTGATCCCGGACAGGGAAACACCGGGGAGCTGTTTTTT.

The V gene is TRBV30, the J gene TRBJ2-7, with 7 bases aligning to TRBD2. Per the germline V gene, CDR1 is GTSNPN and CDR2 is SVGIG (reference sequence). J gave up 7 bases and V 2 bases, and 8 bases lay outside the gene matches. The CDR3 covers 13 residues. This chain's CDR3 is CAWSLGGIGEQYV. The CDR3 DNA follows: TGTGCCTGGAGTCTCGGGGGGATCGGGGAGCAGTACGTC.

The chain links TRBV29-1 to TRBJ2-7; possibly TRBD2 for D (7 bases). CDR3 length: 14 residues. The V end lost 5 bases, the J end lost 2 bases, and 16 bases lay between the germline ends. The germline gives CDR1 SQVTM, CDR2 ANQGSEA. In nucleotides, the CDR3 is TGCAGCGTTTTAGGGGGGGACCTAACCTACGAGCAGTACTTC. Its translation: CSVLGGDLTYEQYF.

The chain links TRBV11-3 to TRBJ2-2, with 9 positions matching TRBD1. The trim removed 5 bases at V and 6 bases at J, leaving 7 bases unmatched. CDR3 length: 15 amino acids. Germline V CDR1 and CDR2: SGHNT, YENEEA. The CDR3 here is CASSLRTGDAGELFF. CDR3 DNA sequence: TGTGCCAGCAGCCTCCGGACAGGGGACGCCGGGGAGCTGTTTTTT.